This T cell receptor (beta chain) originates from a study of post-analysis software for immune sequencing data. Study at large: Relapsing-remitting, secondary progressive and progressive-relapsing courses of multiple sclerosis were included.

This clonotype came up a few times. The antigen remains undetermined. TCR beta cDNA libraries had unique molecular identifiers. In TCRdb, the PCR reads were re-called with MiXCR into one record per CDR3 protein. Of approximately 770,000 distinct CDR3 sequences in the sample, more than 45% were seen once. Germline CDR1 and CDR2: SGHRS and YFSETQ. This CDR3 has 13 residues. With 0 bases removed from V and 4 bases from J, the gap between germline ends came to 5 bases. Findings of the study overall: The F measure placed samples prepared in the same batch into strongly shared clusters. Significantly decreased normalized Chao1 diversity was recorded for multiple sclerosis patients relative to controls. TRBV5-6, TRBV5-1 and TRBV20-1 belonged to a set of five TRBV segments that were more frequent in patients than controls.

This TCR was sampled from a girl aged 10 to 17 with multiple sclerosis. Specimen: blood. The genes are TRBV5-1 and TRBJ2-1, with no clear D. CDR3 sequence reads: CASSLDLYNEQFF. The CDR3 DNA sequence: TGCGCCAGCAGCTTGGACCTTTACAATGAGCAGTTCTTC.